This T cell receptor beta chain originates from a study of cytomegalovirus exposure and HLA in healthy donors. At the level of the study: Drawn from HLA-typed donors, about 82 million unique TCRs were held in an early data release. Whole-study results and caveats: Later analysis identified a missense DCLRE1C variant that was linked to TCR beta V- and J-gene trimming.

This PCR relied on a set of 60 Vbeta primers and 13 Jbeta primers. Generated by immunoSEQ multiplex PCR, the TCRdb table keeps only in-frame clones and is missing some. The table has some 180,000 clones, over 70% seen once. Germline V gene data show CDR1 as LNHNV and CDR2 as YYDKDF (reference sequence). This CDR3 is built from 12 residues. V lost 5 bases and J lost 5, with 10 bases in between. Points on this clone: Its antigen is unidentified.

Material: PBMCs. This receptor was obtained from a man aged 18 to 29 in good health and CMV-seronegative. The chain joins TRBV15 to TRBJ2-7; D possibly corresponds to TRBD2 (5 bases). CDR3 protein: CATSWSRDEQYF. For the CDR3, the DNA is TGTGCCACCAGCTGGTCGAGGGACGAGCAGTACTTC.